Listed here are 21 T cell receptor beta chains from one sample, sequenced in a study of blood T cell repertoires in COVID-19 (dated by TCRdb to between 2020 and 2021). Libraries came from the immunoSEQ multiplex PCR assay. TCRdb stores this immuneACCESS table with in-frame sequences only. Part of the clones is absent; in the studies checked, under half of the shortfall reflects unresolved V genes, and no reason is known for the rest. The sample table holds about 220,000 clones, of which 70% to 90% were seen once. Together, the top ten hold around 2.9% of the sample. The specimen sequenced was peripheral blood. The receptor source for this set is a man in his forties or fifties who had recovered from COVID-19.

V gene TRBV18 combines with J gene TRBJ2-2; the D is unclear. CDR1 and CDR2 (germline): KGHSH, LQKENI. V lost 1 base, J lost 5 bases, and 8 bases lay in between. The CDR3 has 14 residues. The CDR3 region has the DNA TGTGCCAGCTCACCACTCGGTGCAACCGGGGAGCTGTTTTTT. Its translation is CASSPLGATGELFF. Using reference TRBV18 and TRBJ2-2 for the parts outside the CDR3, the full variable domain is NAGVMQNPRHLVRRRGQEARLRCSPMKGHSHVYWYRQLPEEGLKFMVYLQKENIIDESGMPKERFSAEFPKEGPSILRIQQVVRGDSAAYFCASSPLGATGELFFGEGSRLTVL.

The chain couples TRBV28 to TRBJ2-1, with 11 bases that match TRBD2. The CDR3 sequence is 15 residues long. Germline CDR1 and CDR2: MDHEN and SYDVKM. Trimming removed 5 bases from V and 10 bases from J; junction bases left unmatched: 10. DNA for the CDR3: TGTGCCAGCAGTCCGCGTTTAGCGGGAGGGCCCGAGCAGTTCTTC. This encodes CASSPRLAGGPEQFF. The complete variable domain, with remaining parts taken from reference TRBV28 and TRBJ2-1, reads DVKVTQSSRYLVKRTGEKVFLECVQDMDHENMFWYRQDPGLGLRLIYFSYDVKMKEKGDIPEGYSVSREKKERFSLILESASTNQTSMYLCASSPRLAGGPEQFFGPGTRLTVL.

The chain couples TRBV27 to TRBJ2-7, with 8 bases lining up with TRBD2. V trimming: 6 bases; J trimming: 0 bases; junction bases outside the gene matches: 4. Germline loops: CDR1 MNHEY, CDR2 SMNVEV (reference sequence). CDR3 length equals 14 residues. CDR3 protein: CASSSGGVSYEQYF. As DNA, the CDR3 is TGTGCCAGCAGCTCGGGAGGGGTCTCCTACGAGCAGTACTTC.

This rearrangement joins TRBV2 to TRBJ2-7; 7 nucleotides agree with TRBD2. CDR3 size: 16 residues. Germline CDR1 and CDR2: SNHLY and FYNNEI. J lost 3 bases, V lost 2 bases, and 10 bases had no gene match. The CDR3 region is CASSEQGLGVYYEQYF. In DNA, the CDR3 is TGTGCCAGCAGTGAACAAGGACTAGGGGTCTACTACGAGCAGTACTTC. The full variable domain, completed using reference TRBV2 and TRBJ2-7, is EPEVTQTPSHQVTQMGQEVILRCVPISNHLYFYWYRQILGQKVEFLVSFYNNEISEKSEIFDDQFSVERPDGSNFTLKIRSTKLEDSAMYFCASSEQGLGVYYEQYFGPGTRLTVT.

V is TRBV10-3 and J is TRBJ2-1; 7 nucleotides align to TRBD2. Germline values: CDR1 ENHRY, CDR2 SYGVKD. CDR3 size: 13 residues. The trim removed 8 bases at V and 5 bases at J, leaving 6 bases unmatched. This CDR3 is CAIGRELDNEQFF. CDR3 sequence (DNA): TGTGCCATCGGGCGGGAGTTGGACAATGAGCAGTTCTTC.

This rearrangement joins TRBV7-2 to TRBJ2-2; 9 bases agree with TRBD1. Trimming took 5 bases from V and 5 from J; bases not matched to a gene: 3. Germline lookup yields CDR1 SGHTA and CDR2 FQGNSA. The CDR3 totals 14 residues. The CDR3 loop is CASSGQGRTGELFF. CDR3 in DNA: TGTGCCAGCAGCGGACAGGGGCGAACCGGGGAGCTGTTTTTT.

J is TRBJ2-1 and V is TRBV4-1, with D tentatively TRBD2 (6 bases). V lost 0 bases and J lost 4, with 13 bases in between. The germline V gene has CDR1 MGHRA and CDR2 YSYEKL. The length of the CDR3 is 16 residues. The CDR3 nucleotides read TGCGCCAGCAGCCAAGAACCGCGGAGGGTTTACAATGAGCAGTTCTTC. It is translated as CASSQEPRRVYNEQFF.

CDR3 region: CASAGTGANQPQHF. Written as DNA, the CDR3 is TGTGCCAGTGCCGGGACAGGGGCCAATCAGCCCCAGCATTTT. J is TRBJ1-5 and V is TRBV28; 10 bases line up with TRBD1. Trimming took 9 bases from V and 3 from J; bases not matched to a gene: 5. The CDR3 covers 14 residues. Germline V gives CDR1 MDHEN, CDR2 SYDVKM.

The CDR3 DNA reads as TGCGCCAGCAGCTCGGGCGAGGGACTAGGACCCAATGAGCAGTTCTTC. It codes for CASSSGEGLGPNEQFF. The chain joins TRBV5-1 to TRBJ2-1; 8 bases are shared with TRBD2. The CDR3 spans 16 residues. Trimming took 3 bases from V and 6 from J; bases not matched to a gene: 11. Germline CDR1 is SGHRS and CDR2 is YFSETQ.

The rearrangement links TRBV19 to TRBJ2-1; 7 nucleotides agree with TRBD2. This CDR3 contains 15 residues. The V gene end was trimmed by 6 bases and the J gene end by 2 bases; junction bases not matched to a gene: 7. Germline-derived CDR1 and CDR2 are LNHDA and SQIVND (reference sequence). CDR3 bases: TGTGCCAGTAGCCAGCGGGGTGGGACCTACAATGAGCAGTTCTTC. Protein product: CASSQRGGTYNEQFF.

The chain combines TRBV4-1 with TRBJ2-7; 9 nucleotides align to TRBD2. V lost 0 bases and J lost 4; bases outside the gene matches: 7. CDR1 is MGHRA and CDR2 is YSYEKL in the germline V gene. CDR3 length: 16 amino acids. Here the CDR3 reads CASSQEGLAGRYEQYF. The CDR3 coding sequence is TGCGCCAGCAGCCAAGAGGGGCTAGCGGGACGGTACGAGCAGTACTTC.

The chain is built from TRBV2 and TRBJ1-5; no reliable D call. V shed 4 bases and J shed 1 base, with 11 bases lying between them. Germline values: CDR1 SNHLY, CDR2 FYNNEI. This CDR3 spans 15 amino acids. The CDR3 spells CASSGLRGSNQPQHF. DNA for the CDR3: TGTGCCAGCAGTGGCCTAAGAGGAAGCAATCAGCCCCAGCATTTT.

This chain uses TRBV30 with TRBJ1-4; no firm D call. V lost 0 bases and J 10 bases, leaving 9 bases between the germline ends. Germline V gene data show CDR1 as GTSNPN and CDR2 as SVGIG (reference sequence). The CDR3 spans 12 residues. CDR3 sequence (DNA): TGTGCCTGGAGTGTAGCAGGTGGAAAACTGTTTTTT. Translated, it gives CAWSVAGGKLFF.

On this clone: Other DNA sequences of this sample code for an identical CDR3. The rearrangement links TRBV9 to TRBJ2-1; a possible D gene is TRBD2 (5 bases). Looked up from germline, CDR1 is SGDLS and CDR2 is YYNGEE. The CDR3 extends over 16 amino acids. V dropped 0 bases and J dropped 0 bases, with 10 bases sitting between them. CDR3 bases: TGTGCCAGCAGCGTAGTAAGTGGGAGCTCCTACAATGAGCAGTTCTTC. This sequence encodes CASSVVSGSSYNEQFF. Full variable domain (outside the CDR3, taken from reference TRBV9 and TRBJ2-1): DSGVTQTPKHLITATGQRVTLRCSPRSGDLSVYWYQQSLDQGLQFLIQYYNGEERAKGNILERFSAQQFPDLHSELNLSSLELGDSALYFCASSVVSGSSYNEQFFGPGTRLTVL.

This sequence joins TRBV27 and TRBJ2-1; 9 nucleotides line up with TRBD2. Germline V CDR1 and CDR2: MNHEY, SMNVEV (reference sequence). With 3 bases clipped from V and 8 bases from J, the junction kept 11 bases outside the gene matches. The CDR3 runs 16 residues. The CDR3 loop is CASSFYLAGFYDEQFF. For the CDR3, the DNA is TGTGCCAGCAGTTTTTATCTAGCGGGATTTTACGATGAGCAGTTCTTC.

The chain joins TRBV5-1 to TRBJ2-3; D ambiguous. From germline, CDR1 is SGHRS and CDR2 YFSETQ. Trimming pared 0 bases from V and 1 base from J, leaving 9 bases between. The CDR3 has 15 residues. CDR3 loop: CASSLVGPGTDTQYF. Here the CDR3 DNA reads TGCGCCAGCAGCTTGGTTGGGCCTGGCACAGATACGCAGTATTTT.

CDR3 DNA: TGTGCCAGCAGCCGACAGGGGGAAGTATACACCGGGGAGCTGTTTTTT. Its translation is CASSRQGEVYTGELFF. The J gene is TRBJ2-2, the V gene TRBV2; 9 bases fit TRBD1. J gave up 3 bases and V 6 bases, and 8 bases lay outside the gene matches. The CDR3 has 16 amino acids. Per germline, CDR1 SNHLY and CDR2 FYNNEI.

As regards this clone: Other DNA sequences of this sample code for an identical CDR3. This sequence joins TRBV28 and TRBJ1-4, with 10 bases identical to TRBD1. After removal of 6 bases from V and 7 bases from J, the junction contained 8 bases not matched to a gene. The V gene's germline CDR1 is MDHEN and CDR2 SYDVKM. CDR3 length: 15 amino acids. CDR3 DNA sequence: TGTGCCAGCAGGGGGACGGGACAGGGGTTTGAAAAACTGTTTTTT. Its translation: CASRGTGQGFEKLFF.

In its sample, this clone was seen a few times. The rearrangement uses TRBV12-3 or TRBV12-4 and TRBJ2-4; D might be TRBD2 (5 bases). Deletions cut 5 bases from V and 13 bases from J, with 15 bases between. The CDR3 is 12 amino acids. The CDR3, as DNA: TGTGCCAGCAGTCCCCCGGGAAGGGAACAGTACTTC. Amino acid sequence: CASSPPGREQYF.

Here the CDR3 reads CASSLALQSGANVLTF. DNA for the CDR3: TGCGCCAGCAGCTTGGCCTTACAGAGTGGGGCCAACGTCCTGACTTTC. The V call is TRBV5-1, the J call TRBJ2-6; no reliable D call. Trimming pared 0 bases from V and 3 bases from J, leaving 10 bases between. Looked up from germline, CDR1 is SGHRS and CDR2 is YFSETQ. The CDR3 runs to 16 residues.

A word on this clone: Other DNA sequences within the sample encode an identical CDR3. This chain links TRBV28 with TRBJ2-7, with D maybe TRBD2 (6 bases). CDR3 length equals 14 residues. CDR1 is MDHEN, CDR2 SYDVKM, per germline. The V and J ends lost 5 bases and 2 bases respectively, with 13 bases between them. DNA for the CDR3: TGTGCCAGCAGTCTTAGCGGAGGAACCTACGAGCAGTACTTC. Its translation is CASSLSGGTYEQYF.